These 5 T cell receptor beta chains were sequenced from one sample in a study of blood T cell repertoires in COVID-19. The repertoire was sequenced with immunoSEQ multiplex PCR; TCRdb's copy has only in-frame clones and lacks some. The sample carries some 270,000 clones, approximately 90% recorded once. The sequenced material came from PBMCs or T cells enriched from blood (not recorded which). Receptor source: a woman aged 30 to 39 with acute COVID-19.

The gene calls are TRBV28 and TRBJ1-4; 7 positions agree with TRBD1. V dropped 5 bases and J dropped 7; count of bases not matched to a gene: 13. Germline V lookup: CDR1 MDHEN, CDR2 SYDVKM. The CDR3 runs 16 residues. CDR3 sequence: CASSESLTGRTEKLFF. Written as DNA, the CDR3 is TGTGCCAGCAGTGAATCCCTGACAGGGCGGACTGAAAAACTGTTTTTT.

This chain connects TRBV6-5 to TRBJ1-5; D not resolved. V gave up 6 bases and J gave up 2 bases, with 14 bases separating them. The CDR3 covers 15 residues. The V gene's germline CDR1 is MNHEY and CDR2 SVGAGI. CDR3 nucleotides: TGTGCCAGCAGCGACTGGCTCGGCGGCAATCAGCCCCAGCATTTT. Its translation is CASSDWLGGNQPQHF.

The chain carries TRBV4-1 and TRBJ1-2; tentative D call: TRBD1 (6 bases). The CDR3 totals 15 residues. Germline V CDR1 and CDR2: MGHRA, YSYEKL. The V end was cut by 2 bases, the J end by 1 base, with 11 bases between. CDR3 in amino acids: CASSQQGLVNYGYTF. The CDR3 nucleotides read TGCGCCAGCAGCCAACAGGGGCTAGTTAACTATGGCTACACCTTC.

This clone was seen ten or more times. V and J are TRBV7-3 and TRBJ2-1; the match to TRBD1 covers 8 bases. Germline CDR1 and CDR2: SGHTA and FQGTGA. V shed 5 bases, J shed 4 bases, and the junction held 10 bases outside the gene matches. The CDR3 is 16 amino acids. CDR3 loop: CASSDWQGAEYNEQFF. CDR3 in DNA: TGTGCCAGCAGCGACTGGCAGGGGGCGGAATACAATGAGCAGTTCTTC. Variable domain in full (rest from reference TRBV7-3 and TRBJ2-1): GAGVSQTPSNKVTEKGKYVELRCDPISGHTALYWYRQSLGQGPEFLIYFQGTGAADDSGLPNDRFFAVRPEGSVSTLKIQRTERGDSAVYLCASSDWQGAEYNEQFFGPGTRLTVL.

The chain combines TRBV30 with TRBJ1-2; TRBD1 agrees at 9 bases. Germline V lookup: CDR1 GTSNPN, CDR2 SVGIG (reference sequence). The CDR3 sequence is 12 residues long. The V gene end was trimmed by 7 bases and the J gene end by 8 bases; junction bases not matched to a gene: 8. The CDR3 reads CASPGDREGYTF. CDR3 sequence (DNA): TGTGCCTCCCCGGGGGACAGGGAGGGCTACACCTTC.